This TCR beta chain was profiled in a study of T cells in Graves' hyperthyroidism and ophthalmopathy. Researchers took RNA transcripts and amplified the TCR beta CDR3 regions from them. The TCR CDR3 was amplified in a first-round RT-PCR using the HTBI primer set. TCRdb re-called the multiplex PCR reads through MiXCR, storing one row per CDR3 protein. The profile covers approximately 400,000 distinct CDR3 sequences, with approximately 25% appearing a single time and about 73% taken by the ten largest. This CDR3 is built from 16 residues. V gave up 3 bases and J gave up 1 base; unmatched junction bases: 4.

The sequenced material came from blood. The gene calls are TRBV12-3 or TRBV12-4 and TRBJ2-1, with TRBD2 matching 9 bases. This sequence was found in a man in his forties or fifties with Graves' hyperthyroidism. The CDR3 bases are TGTGCCAGCAGTTTGGGACTAGCAATTTCCTACAATGAGCAGTTCTTC. Protein product: CASSLGLAISYNEQFF.